This T cell receptor (beta chain) came from a study of cytomegalovirus exposure and HLA in healthy donors. Assay used: immunoSEQ multiplex PCR; TCRdb lists only in-frame clones, some missing. The data contain 100,000 to 150,000 clones, roughly nine tenths of them singletons. Sequencing used PBMCs. The sequence was obtained from a woman younger than 30 in good health and CMV-seronegative.

CDR3 amino acids: CATNQLAGRGEQYF. The DNA for the CDR3 is TGTGCCACCAACCAACTAGCGGGACGAGGCGAGCAGTACTTC. The gene calls are TRBV10-3 and TRBJ2-7, with 10 nucleotides matching TRBD2. The CDR3 consists of 14 residues. CDR1 is ENHRY, CDR2 SYGVKD, per germline. Trimming at V came to 10 bases and at J to 6 bases, leaving 12 bases not matched to a gene.